The 15 T cell receptor beta chains given below trace back to one sample, sequenced in a study of blood T cell repertoires in COVID-19. The assay was immunoSEQ multiplex PCR, and TCRdb's table has in-frame clones only and misses some. Of approximately 65,000 clones listed, 90% are singletons. Material for sequencing was peripheral blood. The receptors were sampled from a woman aged 18-29 years with acute or convalescent COVID-19.

CDR3 nucleotide sequence: TGTGCCAGCACTGAACTAGCGGGGGGGCACACAGATACGCAGTATTTT. Its translation: CASTELAGGHTDTQYF. The chain carries TRBV28 and TRBJ2-3, with 13 bases fitting TRBD2. The CDR3 length is 16 residues. The V gene end was trimmed by 7 bases and the J gene end by 2 bases; junction bases not matched to a gene: 6. Germline assignment: CDR1 MDHEN and CDR2 SYDVKM. Full variable domain (rest looked up from reference TRBV28 and TRBJ2-3): DVKVTQSSRYLVKRTGEKVFLECVQDMDHENMFWYRQDPGLGLRLIYFSYDVKMKEKGDIPEGYSVSREKKERFSLILESASTNQTSMYLCASTELAGGHTDTQYFGPGTRLTVL.

The rearrangement uses TRBV29-1 and TRBJ2-1, with D perhaps TRBD1 (6 bases). The CDR3 totals 15 residues. V lost 6 bases and J 0 bases, leaving 15 bases between the germline ends. Per the germline V gene, CDR1 is SQVTM and CDR2 is ANQGSEA. CDR3: CSVGAGSSSYNEQFF. CDR3 bases: TGCAGCGTGGGGGCAGGGTCGAGCTCCTACAATGAGCAGTTCTTC.

The chain uses TRBV6-2 or TRBV6-3 and TRBJ1-4, with TRBD1 matching 7 bases. V was clipped by 6 bases and J by 0 bases; unmatched bases: 10. The length of the CDR3 is 17 residues. CDR1 MNHEY and CDR2 SVGEGT come from the germline V gene. CDR3 amino acids: CASSPVRGKTTNEKLFF. Written as DNA, the CDR3 is TGTGCCAGCAGCCCTGTCAGGGGGAAAACAACTAATGAAAAACTGTTTTTT.

The chain couples TRBV3-1 (or the pseudogene TRBV3-2) to TRBJ2-5; TRBD2 aligns across 10 bases. Germline values: CDR1 LGHDT, CDR2 YNNKEL (reference sequence). With V trimmed by 6 bases and J by 3 bases, 7 bases remained unmatched. The CDR3 extends over 15 amino acids. DNA for the CDR3: TGTGCCAGCAGTCGATTGGGACTAGCGAAAGAGACCCAGTACTTC. This encodes CASSRLGLAKETQYF.

The rearrangement links TRBV6-2 or TRBV6-3 to TRBJ2-5, with TRBD2 matching over 12 bases. Germline CDR1 and CDR2: MNHEY and SVGEGT. The CDR3 covers 18 residues. V lost 4 bases, J lost 5 bases, and 14 bases stayed unmatched. The CDR3 bases are TGTGCCAGCAGTTCGGGGGCCCGACTAGCGGGAGCAGGGGAGACCCAGTACTTC. Translating gives CASSSGARLAGAGETQYF.

J is TRBJ1-1 and V is TRBV12-3 or TRBV12-4; weak D call: TRBD1 (5 bases). The CDR3 loop spans 12 amino acids. V gave up 6 bases and J gave up 8 bases, with 13 bases separating them. The CDR3 sequence: CASSPGTFEAFF. CDR3 nucleotides: TGTGCCAGCAGCCCTGGGACTTTCGAAGCTTTCTTT.

The chain carries TRBV18 and TRBJ2-1; 7 bases map to TRBD2. Germline V lookup: CDR1 KGHSH, CDR2 LQKENI. The V and J ends lost 0 bases and 4 bases, in that order; junction bases with no gene match: 9. This CDR3 contains 17 residues. CDR3 in DNA: TGTGCCAGCTCACCACCCGGAACGGGAGGAAGATACAATGAGCAGTTCTTC. Protein: CASSPPGTGGRYNEQFF.

V and J are TRBV6-5 and TRBJ1-2; D is perhaps TRBD1 (5 bases). V was pared by 0 bases and J by 5 bases, with 13 bases between. The CDR3 loop spans 15 amino acids. CDR1 MNHEY and CDR2 SVGAGI come from the germline V gene. CDR3 region: CASSYSRSGGYGYTF. DNA for the CDR3: TGTGCCAGCAGTTACTCGAGGTCCGGGGGGTATGGCTACACCTTC.

Here the CDR3 reads CASSPQTGLYEQYF. As DNA, the CDR3 is TGTGCCAGCAGCCCCCAGACAGGGTTATACGAGCAGTACTTC. The rearrangement uses TRBV7-2 and TRBJ2-7, with 7 bases matching TRBD1. CDR3 length: 14 residues. Germline-derived CDR1 and CDR2 are SGHTA and FQGNSA. The J segment lost 4 bases and the V segment lost 5 bases, leaving 8 bases of the junction unmatched.

The J gene is TRBJ2-3, the V gene TRBV5-1, with 11 bases identical to TRBD2. Germline CDR1 is SGHRS and CDR2 is YFSETQ. The trim removed 1 base at V and 3 bases at J, leaving 7 bases unmatched. The CDR3 totals 17 residues. CDR3 protein: CASSLSGTSGITDTQYF. CDR3 sequence (DNA): TGCGCCAGCAGCTTGTCCGGGACTAGCGGAATTACAGATACGCAGTATTTT.

The rearrangement uses TRBV15 and TRBJ1-1; TRBD1 agrees at 8 bases. Germline V gene sequence: CDR1 LNHNV, CDR2 YYDKDF (reference sequence). The CDR3 is made up of 14 amino acids. Trimming took 3 bases from V and 2 from J; bases not matched to a gene: 2. The CDR3 is CATSSRGLNTEAFF. The CDR3 DNA follows: TGTGCCACCAGCAGCAGGGGGCTTAACACTGAAGCTTTCTTT.

The CDR3 loop is CASSENSLNTEAFF. The CDR3, as DNA: TGTGCCAGCAGTGAAAACAGCTTGAACACTGAAGCTTTCTTT. The J gene is TRBJ1-1, the V gene TRBV2, with D unclear. V lost 2 bases to trimming and J lost 0 bases, with 7 bases between them. Germline CDR1 reads SNHLY; CDR2 reads FYNNEI. There are 14 residues in the CDR3.

V and J are TRBV5-5 and TRBJ1-2; 11 bases fit TRBD1. CDR3 length equals 15 residues. With V trimmed by 4 bases and J by 7 bases, 9 bases remained unmatched. Germline loops: CDR1 SGHKS, CDR2 YYEKEE (reference sequence). CDR3 sequence: CASSRTGGAASGYTF. The CDR3 DNA sequence: TGTGCCAGCAGCAGGACAGGGGGCGCGGCCTCTGGCTACACCTTC.

The chain combines TRBV30 with TRBJ2-5, with D perhaps matching TRBD1 (6 bases). The CDR3 totals 13 residues. Germline V CDR1 and CDR2: GTSNPN, SVGIG (reference sequence). Trimming took 4 bases from V and 1 from J, leaving 10 bases between them. CDR3 region: CAWNGQIQETQYF. CDR3 in DNA: TGTGCCTGGAACGGACAGATCCAAGAGACCCAGTACTTC.

This sequence joins TRBV18 and TRBJ2-4; TRBD1 matches at 9 bases. J lost 6 bases, V lost 3 bases, and 3 bases had no gene match. From germline, CDR1 is KGHSH and CDR2 LQKENI. The CDR3 is 14 residues long. The CDR3 spells CASSPAGQGNIQYF. CDR3 DNA: TGTGCCAGCTCACCTGCGGGACAGGGAAACATTCAGTACTTC.